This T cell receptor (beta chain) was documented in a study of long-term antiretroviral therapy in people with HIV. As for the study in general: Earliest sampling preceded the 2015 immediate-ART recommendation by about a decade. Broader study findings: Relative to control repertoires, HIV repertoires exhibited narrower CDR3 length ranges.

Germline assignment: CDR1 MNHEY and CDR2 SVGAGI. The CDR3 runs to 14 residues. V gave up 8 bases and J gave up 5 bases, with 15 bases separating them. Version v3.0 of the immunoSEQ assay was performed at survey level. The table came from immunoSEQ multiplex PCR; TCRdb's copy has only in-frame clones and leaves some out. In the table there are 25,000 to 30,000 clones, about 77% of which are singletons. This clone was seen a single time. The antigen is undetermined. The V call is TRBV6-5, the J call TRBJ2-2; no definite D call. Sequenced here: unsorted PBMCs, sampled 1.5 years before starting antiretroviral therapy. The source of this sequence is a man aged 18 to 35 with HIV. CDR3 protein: CASGSRSGTGELFF. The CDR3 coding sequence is TGTGCCAGCGGCTCTCGCAGTGGGACCGGGGAGCTGTTTTTT.